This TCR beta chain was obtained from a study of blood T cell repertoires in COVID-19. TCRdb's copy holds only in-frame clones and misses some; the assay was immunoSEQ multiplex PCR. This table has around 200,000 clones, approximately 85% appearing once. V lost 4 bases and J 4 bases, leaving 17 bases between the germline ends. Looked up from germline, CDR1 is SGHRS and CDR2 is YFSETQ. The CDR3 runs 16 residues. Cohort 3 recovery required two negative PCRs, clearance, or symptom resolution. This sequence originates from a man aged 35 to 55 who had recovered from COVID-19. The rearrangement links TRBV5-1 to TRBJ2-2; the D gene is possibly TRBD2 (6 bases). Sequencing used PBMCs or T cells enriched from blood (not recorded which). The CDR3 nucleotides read TGCGCCAGCAGCGTGGAGGGCAGGGCTGTCACCGGGGAGCTGTTTTTT. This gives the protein CASSVEGRAVTGELFF.